The 13 T cell receptor beta chains presented below share a single source sample, sequenced in a study of blood T cells in healthy people across ages (dated by TCRdb to between 2014 and 2017). The method was 5' RACE. The instrument given in TCRdb is Illumina HiSeq 2500. A second PCR of about 7 to 12 cycles was run with a J-beta primer mix and a sample-barcoded 5' primer. Through fastp at Q25 and MiXCR, TCRdb rebuilt clones from the public reads, retaining in-frame beta chains. Rows are unified per CDR3 protein, each entry keeping the most common DNA and genes. For this sample there are over a million distinct CDR3 sequences; over 35% appear just once. Clones ranked in the top ten supply approximately 19% of the sample. The specimen was blood. Receptor source: a woman aged 55-70 years in good health.

For this clonotype: This could be a read error, since a much larger clone is one nucleotide away. J is TRBJ2-2 and V is TRBV27, with a weak D call TRBD2 (6 bases). This CDR3 comprises 16 residues. The germline CDR1 and CDR2 sequences are MNHEY and SMNVEV (reference sequence). The chain's CDR3 is CAGSLSGLKNTGELFF. The CDR3, as DNA: TGTGCCGGCAGTTTATCGGGACTGAAGAACACCGGGGAGCTGTTTTTT.

A few counts support this clonotype. This chain joins TRBV4-1 and TRBJ1-4; tentative D call: TRBD1 (5 bases). Looked up from germline, CDR1 is MGHRA and CDR2 is YSYEKL. CDR3 length: 17 amino acids. Trimming took 2 bases from V and 0 from J, leaving 13 bases between them. CDR3 nucleotide sequence: TGCGCCAGCAGCCAATTTGGGGGGAGAGCAACTAATGAAAAACTGTTTTTT. Protein sequence: CASSQFGGRATNEKLFF.

This chain uses TRBV12-3 or TRBV12-4 with TRBJ2-7, with 7 bases fitting TRBD1. This CDR3 region has 14 residues. Losses at the gene ends were 6 bases for V and 2 bases for J; bases not matched to a gene: 7. For the CDR3, the DNA is TGTGCCAGCAGCACCGGGACAGTAACCTACGAGCAGTACTTC. Its translation is CASSTGTVTYEQYF.

The chain carries TRBV20-1 and TRBJ2-3, with 8 nucleotides matching TRBD1. V lost 0 bases and J lost 7; bases outside the gene matches: 6. Germline CDR1 reads DFQATT; CDR2 reads SNEGSKA (reference sequence). The CDR3 runs 14 residues. The CDR3 sequence is CSARDVQGANTQYF. DNA for the CDR3: TGCAGTGCTAGAGATGTCCAGGGGGCAAATACGCAGTATTTT.

This clonotype has only a few counts. The chain recombines TRBV12-3 or TRBV12-4 with TRBJ1-1, with a possible D match to TRBD1 (6 bases). V was trimmed by 4 bases and J by 0 bases, leaving 12 bases between them. The CDR3 spans 15 residues. The CDR3 spells CASSSGGRLNTEAFF. The CDR3 DNA reads TGTGCCAGCAGTTCTGGGGGCAGACTGAACACTGAAGCTTTCTTT.

The V and J genes are TRBV3-1 and TRBJ2-5; TRBD2 is a possible D gene (6 bases). Trimming removed 0 bases at V and 0 bases at J, with 8 bases between. The CDR3 extends over 15 amino acids. The germline V gene has CDR1 LGHDT and CDR2 YNNKEL (reference sequence). The chain's CDR3 is CASSQDRTNQETQYF. The CDR3 coding sequence is TGTGCCAGCAGCCAAGATAGGACTAACCAAGAGACCCAGTACTTC.

This rearrangement joins TRBV6-5 to TRBJ2-7; D is unresolved. V dropped 7 bases and J dropped 2 bases, with 15 bases sitting between them. The CDR3 runs to 14 residues. CDR1 is MNHEY and CDR2 is SVGAGI in the germline V gene. This CDR3 reads CASTPKTSPYEQYF. The CDR3 nucleotides read TGTGCCAGCACACCAAAGACAAGTCCCTACGAGCAGTACTTC.

The V and J genes are TRBV12-3 or TRBV12-4 and TRBJ1-1, with 7 bases identical to TRBD1. The CDR3 extends over 15 amino acids. Trimming at V came to 4 bases and at J to 1 base, leaving 6 bases not matched to a gene. CDR3 in amino acids: CASSSWDSRNTEAFF. The CDR3 bases are TGTGCCAGCAGTTCCTGGGACAGCAGGAACACTGAAGCTTTCTTT.

The rearrangement uses TRBV21-1 and TRBJ2-7; the table calls TRBD1, which could not be checked here. The DNA end favors TRBJ2-5, so the J call may be wrong. TRBV21-1 is a listed pseudogene. The CDR3 runs to 12 residues. CDR3 in DNA: TGTGCCAGCGTGGGGGGCTTTGAGACCCAGTACTTC. Amino acids: CASVGGFETQYF.

The V and J genes are TRBV5-1 and TRBJ2-7; a weak D match, TRBD2 (6 bases). Per germline, CDR1 SGHRS and CDR2 YFSETQ. The length of the CDR3 is 14 residues. V was shortened by 0 bases and J by 3 bases, with 10 bases between the two germline ends. The CDR3 nucleotides read TGCGCCAGCAGCTTGGGCGGGATGATCTACGAGCAGTACTTC. This translates into CASSLGGMIYEQYF.

In its sample, this clonotype was seen a few times. The chain employs TRBV10-3 and TRBJ1-1, with D tentatively TRBD1 (5 bases). This CDR3 contains 14 residues. V gave up 6 bases and J gave up 1 base, with 12 bases separating them. CDR1 is ENHRY, CDR2 SYGVKD, per germline. CDR3 in amino acids: CAISPGQGNTEAFF. CDR3 DNA: TGTGCCATCAGCCCGGGGCAGGGGAACACTGAAGCTTTCTTT.

The rearrangement links TRBV14 to TRBJ2-5; tentatively, D is TRBD2 (5 bases). Trimming stripped 0 bases from V and 5 bases from J, with 19 bases between. CDR1 and CDR2 from the germline V gene are SGHDN and FVKESK. The CDR3 totals 17 residues. The CDR3 loop reads CASSQDREGSRAETQYF. DNA for the CDR3: TGTGCCAGCAGCCAAGATCGAGAGGGATCCCGGGCGGAGACCCAGTACTTC.

This clonotype was picked up many times. The rearrangement joins TRBV5-1 to TRBJ2-7, with TRBD1 as a possible D gene (6 bases). The CDR3 totals 14 residues. Germline CDR1 reads SGHRS; CDR2 reads YFSETQ. Trimming removed 3 bases from V and 0 bases from J, with 10 bases in between. The CDR3 loop reads CASSSTGSSYEQYF. DNA of the CDR3: TGCGCCAGCAGCTCCACAGGGTCCTCCTACGAGCAGTACTTC.